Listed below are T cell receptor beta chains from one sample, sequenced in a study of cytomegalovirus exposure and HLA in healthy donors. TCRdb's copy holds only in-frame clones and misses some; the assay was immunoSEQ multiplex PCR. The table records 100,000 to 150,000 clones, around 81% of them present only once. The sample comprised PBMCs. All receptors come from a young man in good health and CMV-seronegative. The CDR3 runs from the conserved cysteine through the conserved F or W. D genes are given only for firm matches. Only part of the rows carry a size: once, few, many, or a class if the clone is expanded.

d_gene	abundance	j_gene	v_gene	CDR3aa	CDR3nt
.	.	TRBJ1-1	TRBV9	CASSPPLDTEAFF	TGTGCCAGCAGCCCCCCTCTTGACACTGAAGCTTTCTTT
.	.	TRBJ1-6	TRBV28	CASITRSVGPYNSPLHF	TGTGCCAGCATTACAAGAAGCGTAGGTCCTTATAATTCACCCCTCCACTTT
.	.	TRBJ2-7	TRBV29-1	CSVENRRGSYEQYF	TGCAGCGTTGAAAATCGCCGGGGAAGCTACGAGCAGTACTTC
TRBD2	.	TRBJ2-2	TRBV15	CATSARWGGTGELFF	TGTGCCACCAGCGCACGTTGGGGGGGAACCGGGGAGCTGTTTTTT
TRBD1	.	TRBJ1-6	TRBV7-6	CASSSDRGWSPLHF	TGTGCCAGCAGCTCGGACAGGGGGTGGTCACCCCTCCACTTT
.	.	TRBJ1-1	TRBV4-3	CASSQRGQGRTEAFF	TGCGCCAGCAGCCAACGCGGCCAGGGCCGAACTGAAGCTTTCTTT
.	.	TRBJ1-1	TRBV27	CASKRGSMNTEAFF	TGTGCCAGCAAAAGGGGTTCGATGAACACTGAAGCTTTCTTT
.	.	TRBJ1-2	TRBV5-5	CASSFGTGLNGYTF	TGTGCCAGCAGCTTTGGTACAGGGTTAAATGGCTACACCTTC
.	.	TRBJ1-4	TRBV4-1	CASSQTPGVPVEKLFF	TGCGCCAGCAGCCAGACCCCAGGGGTTCCCGTGGAAAAACTGTTTTTT
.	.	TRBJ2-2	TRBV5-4	CASSPAGSNTGELFF	TGTGCCAGCAGCCCAGCGGGCTCGAACACCGGGGAGCTGTTTTTT
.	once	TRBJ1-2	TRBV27	CASTPLGRSYGYTF	TGTGCCAGCACTCCCCTGGGGCGGAGCTATGGCTACACCTTC
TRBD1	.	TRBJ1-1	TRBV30	CAWNSVVGGQKAFF	TGTGCCTGGAATTCTGTGGTAGGGGGCCAAAAAGCTTTCTTT
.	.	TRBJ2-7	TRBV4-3	CASSQAPQNYEQYF	TGCGCCAGCAGCCAAGCCCCCCAGAACTACGAGCAGTACTTC
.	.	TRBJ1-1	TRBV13	CASSEGRARAEAFF	TGTGCCAGCAGCGAGGGGAGGGCGAGAGCCGAAGCTTTCTTT
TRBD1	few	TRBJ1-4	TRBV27	CASSIDRGREKLFF	TGTGCCAGCAGTATTGACAGGGGCAGGGAAAAACTGTTTTTT
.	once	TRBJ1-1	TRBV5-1	CASSLKSVTEAFF	TGCGCCAGCAGCTTGAAGTCGGTCACTGAAGCTTTCTTT
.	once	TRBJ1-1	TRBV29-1	CSVGGQNTEAFF	TGCAGCGTTGGGGGGCAGAACACTGAAGCTTTCTTT
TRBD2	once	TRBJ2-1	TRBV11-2	CASSLWPSGALGEQFF	TGTGCCAGCAGCTTGTGGCCTAGCGGGGCTCTGGGTGAGCAGTTCTTC
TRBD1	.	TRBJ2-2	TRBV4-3	CASSQVRRQGTTGELFF	TGCGCCAGCAGCCAAGTCAGGAGACAGGGAACAACCGGGGAGCTGTTTTTT
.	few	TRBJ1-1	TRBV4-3	CASSQDPRTEAFF	TGCGCCAGCAGCCAAGATCCCAGAACTGAAGCTTTCTTT
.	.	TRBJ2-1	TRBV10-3	CAISESISDTATDEQFF	TGTGCCATCAGTGAGTCGATATCTGATACCGCTACGGATGAGCAGTTCTTC
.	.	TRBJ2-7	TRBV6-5	CASSYVFPFYEQYF	TGTGCCAGCAGTTACGTATTCCCCTTCTACGAGCAGTACTTC
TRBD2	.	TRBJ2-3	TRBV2	CASSDPGGSSTDTQYF	TGTGCCAGCAGTGATCCGGGAGGATCTAGCACAGATACGCAGTATTTT
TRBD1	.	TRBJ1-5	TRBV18	CASSPQGANNQPQHF	TGTGCCAGCTCACCTCAGGGGGCAAACAATCAGCCCCAGCATTTT
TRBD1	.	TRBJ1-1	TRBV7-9	CASSSRDRGTEAFF	TGTGCCAGCAGCTCCCGGGACAGGGGCACTGAAGCTTTCTTT
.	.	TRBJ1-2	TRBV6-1	CASGRSSGSGYTF	TGTGCCAGCGGGCGTAGTAGCGGGAGCGGCTACACCTTC
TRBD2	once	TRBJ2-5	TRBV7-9	CASSSGGMARTQETQYF	TGTGCCAGCAGCTCGGGGGGGATGGCTAGAACACAAGAGACCCAGTACTTC
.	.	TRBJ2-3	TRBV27	CASSWGESTDTQYF	TGTGCCAGCAGTTGGGGGGAAAGCACAGATACGCAGTATTTT
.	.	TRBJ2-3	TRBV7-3	CASSLWAGASTDTQYF	TGTGCCAGCAGCTTATGGGCAGGTGCTAGCACAGATACGCAGTATTTT
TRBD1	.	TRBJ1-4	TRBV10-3	CAISDPGQRFKLFF	TGTGCCATCAGTGATCCGGGACAGCGTTTTAAACTGTTTTTT
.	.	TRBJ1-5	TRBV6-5	CASSPRGGSNQPQHF	TGTGCCAGCAGCCCTCGCGGGGGGAGCAATCAGCCCCAGCATTTT
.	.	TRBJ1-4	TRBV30	CACTRTTNEKLFF	TGTGCCTGCACGAGAACAACTAATGAAAAACTGTTTTTT
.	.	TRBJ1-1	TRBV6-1	CASSEGPLRETEAFF	TGTGCCAGCAGTGAAGGCCCTCTTCGGGAAACTGAAGCTTTCTTT
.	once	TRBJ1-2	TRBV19	CASMEGYGYTF	TGTGCCAGTATGGAGGGCTATGGCTACACCTTC
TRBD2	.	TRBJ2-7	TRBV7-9	CASSLLSSGGAHEQYF	TGTGCCAGCAGCTTACTATCTAGCGGGGGGGCTCACGAGCAGTACTTC
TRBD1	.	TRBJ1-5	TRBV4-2	CASSQDRQGASQPQHF	TGTGCCAGCAGCCAAGATAGACAGGGGGCCAGTCAGCCCCAGCATTTT
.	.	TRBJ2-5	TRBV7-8	CASSLGFRETQYF	TGTGCCAGCAGCTTAGGGTTTCGGGAGACCCAGTACTTC
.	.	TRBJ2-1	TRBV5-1	CASRRPGSSYNEQFF	TGCGCCAGCAGGCGACCGGGGAGCTCCTACAATGAGCAGTTCTTC
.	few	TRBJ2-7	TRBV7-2	CASSFQVGTDYEQYF	TGTGCCAGCAGTTTCCAGGTAGGAACCGACTACGAGCAGTACTTC
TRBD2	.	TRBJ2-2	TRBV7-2	CASSPTLAGGPNTGELFF	TGTGCCAGCAGCCCCACCCTAGCGGGGGGACCTAACACCGGGGAGCTGTTTTTT
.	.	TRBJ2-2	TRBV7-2	CASSITGTAFTGELFF	TGTGCCAGCAGCATAACCGGTACAGCCTTCACCGGGGAGCTGTTTTTT
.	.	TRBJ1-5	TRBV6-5	CASSYLGGAGQPQHF	TGTGCCAGCAGTTACCTAGGGGGGGCTGGTCAGCCCCAGCATTTT
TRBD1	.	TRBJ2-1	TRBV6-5	CASSYRTGGYNEQFF	TGTGCCAGCAGTTATCGGACAGGGGGCTACAATGAGCAGTTCTTC
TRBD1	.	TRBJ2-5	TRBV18	CASSPDRDRGQETQYF	TGTGCCAGCTCACCGGACCGGGACAGGGGCCAAGAGACCCAGTACTTC
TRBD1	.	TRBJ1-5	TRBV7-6	CASSPSTGGGQPQHF	TGTGCCAGCAGCCCATCAACAGGGGGCGGTCAGCCCCAGCATTTT
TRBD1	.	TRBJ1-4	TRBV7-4	CASSFRLQGVHSTNEKLFF	TGTGCCAGCAGCTTTAGGTTACAGGGGGTACATTCGACTAATGAAAAACTGTTTTTT
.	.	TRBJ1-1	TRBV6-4	CASLPRVEEAFF	TGTGCCAGCCTCCCGAGGGTGGAAGAAGCTTTCTTT
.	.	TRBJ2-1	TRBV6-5	CASSRGVASFEQFF	TGTGCCAGCAGCAGGGGGGTGGCGAGTTTTGAGCAGTTCTTC
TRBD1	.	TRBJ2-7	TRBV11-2	CASSPGTGNEQYF	TGTGCCAGCAGCCCCGGGACAGGGAACGAGCAGTACTTC
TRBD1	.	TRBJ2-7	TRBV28	CASSFGQGAGEQYF	TGTGCCAGCAGTTTCGGGCAGGGGGCCGGTGAGCAGTACTTC
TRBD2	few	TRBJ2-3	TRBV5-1	CASSPLVSGGPTDTQYF	TGCGCCAGCAGCCCCCTGGTAAGCGGGGGACCCACAGATACGCAGTATTTT
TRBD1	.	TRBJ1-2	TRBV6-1	CASSIQGAYGYTF	TGTGCCAGCAGTATTCAGGGGGCCTATGGCTACACCTTC
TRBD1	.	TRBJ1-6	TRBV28	CASSWTGANSPLHF	TGTGCCAGCAGTTGGACAGGGGCTAATTCACCCCTCCACTTT
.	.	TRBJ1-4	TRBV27	CASSLSGVGAKGEKLFF	TGTGCCAGCAGTTTATCGGGCGTTGGGGCCAAGGGGGAAAAACTGTTTTTT
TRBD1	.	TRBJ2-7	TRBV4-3	CASSQDDRGAYEQYF	TGCGCCAGCAGCCAAGATGACAGGGGGGCCTACGAGCAGTACTTC
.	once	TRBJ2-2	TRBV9	CASSAEGQAGELFF	TGTGCCAGCAGCGCGGAGGGGCAGGCCGGGGAGCTGTTTTTT
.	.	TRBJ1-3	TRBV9	CASSVAVDSGNTIYF	TGTGCCAGCAGCGTAGCGGTCGACTCTGGAAACACCATATATTTT
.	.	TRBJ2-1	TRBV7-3	CASSLSFGVWEQFF	TGTGCCAGCAGCTTATCATTCGGGGTTTGGGAGCAGTTCTTC